This T cell receptor (beta chain) was sequenced in a study of blood T cells in healthy people across ages. Study-level findings and limits: PBMCs were not sorted, which prevented a conclusive comparison of naive versus antigen-experienced cells.

Samples each had at least 5 micrograms of total RNA extracted. This clonotype was seen more than once but under ten times. The antigen remains undetermined. Next came a second PCR, run for roughly 6 to 11 cycles, which used a sample-barcoded 5' primer along with a J-beta primer mix. TCRdb reprocessed the 5' RACE reads via MiXCR and lists one record per CDR3 protein. The sample contains hundreds of thousands of distinct CDR3 sequences, 55% to 70% of which appear only once. The CDR3 runs to 14 residues. Trimming stripped 0 bases from V and 3 bases from J, with 9 bases between. The germline V gene encodes CDR1 MNHNY and CDR2 SVGAGI (reference sequence).

The origin of this receptor is a man in his thirties or forties in good health. Sequencing was carried out using blood. V gene TRBV6-6 combines with J gene TRBJ2-7; the D gene is possibly TRBD2 (5 bases). The CDR3 sequence: CASSYSRGSYEQYF. DNA for the CDR3: TGTGCCAGCAGTTACTCCCGGGGAAGCTACGAGCAGTACTTC.